This T cell receptor (beta chain) was retrieved from a study of T-cell reconstitution after alpha-beta-depleted transplantation in children. After removal of 4 bases from V and 2 bases from J, the junction contained 16 bases not matched to a gene. Germline assignment: CDR1 SGHDT and CDR2 YYEEEE. CDR3 size: 18 residues. Unique molecular identifiers were incorporated into the prepared TCRbeta library. TCRdb ran MiXCR on the PCR reads and lists one entry per CDR3 protein. The sample has under 850,000 distinct CDR3 sequences, roughly 14% seen once; the top ten hold 0.79%. This clonotype came up many times.

The chain has TRBV5-6 and TRBJ2-3; 7 bases match TRBD2. The sequencing here drew on PBMCs, taken before TCRalphabeta/CD19-depleted stem cell transplant. This sequence was found in a girl aged 2-9 years with congenital amegakaryocytic thrombocytopenia, due to receive a stem cell transplant. CDR3 region: CASSQQIELAVLTDTQYF. In nucleotides, the CDR3 is TGTGCCAGCAGCCAACAAATTGAGCTAGCGGTCCTCACAGATACGCAGTATTTT.